One sample yielded the 5 T cell receptor beta chains listed below, sequenced in a study of T cell responses to AZD1222 COVID-19 vaccine. The method was immunoSEQ multiplex PCR; TCRdb's version includes in-frame clones alone and lacks a portion of them. The sample lists about 100,000 clones; about 87% were seen once. Sequenced here: peripheral blood, sampled on day 0 of AZD1222 vaccination. The source of these receptors is an adult in good health.

The chain uses TRBV20-1 and TRBJ1-1, with D perhaps matching TRBD1 (5 bases). Germline V CDR1 and CDR2: DFQATT, SNEGSKA (reference sequence). The V end was cut by 7 bases, the J end by 3 bases, with 12 bases between. The CDR3 totals 12 residues. The CDR3, as DNA: TGCAGTGGGAGTGAGGGGCACACTGAAGCTTTCTTT. It translates to CSGSEGHTEAFF.

CDR3 region: CASSPNRNEQYF. DNA for the CDR3: TGTGCCAGCTCACCAAACAGGAACGAGCAGTACTTC. V gene TRBV18 combines with J gene TRBJ2-7, with D possibly TRBD1 on 5 matching bases. The V end was cut by 2 bases, the J end by 5 bases, with 7 bases between. The length of the CDR3 is 12 residues. The germline gives CDR1 KGHSH, CDR2 LQKENI.

The J gene is TRBJ2-7, the V gene TRBV15; D ambiguous. Germline CDR1 reads LNHNV; CDR2 reads YYDKDF (reference sequence). The length of the CDR3 is 13 residues. Trimming removed 2 bases from V and 5 bases from J, with 10 bases in between. The CDR3 sequence: CATSRQYLNEQYF. Written as DNA, the CDR3 is TGTGCCACCAGCAGACAATATCTCAACGAGCAGTACTTC.

The J gene is TRBJ2-3, the V gene TRBV7-8; a possible D gene is TRBD2 (6 bases). Trimming cost V 3 bases and J 1 base, with 8 bases left between them. This CDR3 is built from 14 residues. Germline V gene data show CDR1 as SGHVS and CDR2 as FQNEAQ. For the CDR3, the DNA is TGTGCCAGCAGCTTGCGGGGTCGCACAGATACGCAGTATTTT. Its translation is CASSLRGRTDTQYF.

This sequence joins TRBV12-3 or TRBV12-4 and TRBJ1-2; the D is unclear. CDR3 size: 13 residues. V shed 7 bases and J shed 4 bases, with 13 bases lying between them. The CDR3 reads CASTPGDGYGYTF. As DNA, the CDR3 is TGTGCCAGCACTCCCGGGGATGGCTATGGCTACACCTTC.